The 12 T cell receptor beta chains below all came from one sample that was sequenced in a study of patients and donors after allogeneic stem cell transplantation. MiXCR, run by TCRdb on the RT-PCR reads, gives a single entry per CDR3 protein. The table has more than 850,000 distinct CDR3 sequences, under 20% seen once; the top ten hold around 6%. Material for sequencing was blood, either unsorted or a sorted T cell fraction (not recorded which). These receptors were obtained from a human donor who was either an allogeneic HSCT recipient or a stem cell or donor lymphocyte infusion donor (not recorded which). It is not recorded whose cells these are; they may come from a transplant donor.

This clonotype has more than one count but fewer than ten. The chain links TRBV5-8 to TRBJ1-2, with no clear D. CDR3 size: 13 residues. The V end lost 0 bases, the J end lost 4 bases, and 7 bases lay between the germline ends. Germline CDR1 reads SGHTS; CDR2 reads YDEGEE. CDR3 DNA: TGTGCCAGCAGCTTGGCAGCATTCTATGGCTACACCTTC. It yields the protein CASSLAAFYGYTF.

This clonotype was seen a handful of times. Here the CDR3 reads CSASTSGGGLRTDTQYF. As DNA, the CDR3 is TGCAGTGCCAGTACTAGCGGGGGGGGACTACGCACAGATACGCAGTATTTT. This rearrangement joins TRBV20-1 to TRBJ2-3, with 13 bases matching TRBD2. V was pared by 6 bases and J by 1 base, with 10 bases of the junction left unmatched. CDR1 is DFQATT, CDR2 SNEGSKA, per germline (reference sequence). The CDR3 sequence is 17 residues long.

This clonotype was seen only a few times. At one end, the junction sequence differs from germline, possibly due to a read error. The V call is TRBV7-7, the J call TRBJ2-5; D not certain. The CDR3 length is 14 residues. In germline, CDR1 is SSHAT, CDR2 FNYEAQ (reference sequence). CDR3 sequence: CASSPLSFQETQYF. CDR3 sequence (DNA): TGTGCTAGCAGCCCTTTGTCCTTCCAAGAGACCCAGTACTTC. The variable domain in full, completed from reference TRBV7-7 and TRBJ2-5, reads GAGVSQSPRYKVTKRGQDVTLRCDPISSHATLYWYQQALGQGPEFLTYFNYEAQPDKSGLPSDRFSAERPEGSISTLTIQRTEQRDSAMYRCASSPLSFQETQYFGPGTRLLVL.

The chain joins TRBV6-2 or TRBV6-3 to TRBJ2-7; D possibly corresponds to TRBD2 (6 bases). Germline V gives CDR1 MNHEY, CDR2 SVGEGT. The V and J ends lost 0 bases and 0 bases respectively, with 30 bases between them. CDR3 length: 22 amino acids. The DNA for the CDR3 is TGTGCCAGCAGTTACTCCGACACTAGCAGCTTTACAATAAACGACACCTCCTACGAGCAGTACTTC. It encodes CASSYSDTSSFTINDTSYEQYF.

This clonotype was recorded a few times. The V gene is TRBV9, the J gene TRBJ2-1; the D gene is possibly TRBD2 (6 bases). The CDR3 spans 14 residues. Germline CDR1 SGDLS, CDR2 YYNGEE. Trimming pared 3 bases from V and 4 bases from J, leaving 11 bases between. The CDR3 here is CASSAAGSYNEQFF. The CDR3 region has the DNA TGTGCCAGCAGCGCGGCGGGGAGTTACAATGAGCAGTTCTTC.

The CDR3 loop reads CSVAGQAMNTEAFF. Written as DNA, the CDR3 is TGCAGCGTTGCGGGACAGGCGATGAACACTGAAGCTTTCTTT. The J gene is TRBJ1-1, the V gene TRBV29-1; TRBD1 matches 8 bases. CDR1 is SQVTM and CDR2 is ANQGSEA in the germline V gene. The CDR3 has 14 amino acids. J gave up 0 bases and V 4 bases, and 4 bases lay outside the gene matches.

The chain employs TRBV3-1 and TRBJ2-2; D remains unclear. This CDR3 has 14 residues. Germline lookup yields CDR1 LGHDT and CDR2 YNNKEL (reference sequence). V gave up 4 bases and J gave up 4 bases, with 10 bases separating them. CDR3 coding DNA: TGTGCCAGCAGCCGCAGTCGGGTCACCGGGGAGCTGTTTTTT. The encoded protein is CASSRSRVTGELFF. The full variable domain, rest sourced from reference TRBV3-1 and TRBJ2-2, is DTAVSQTPKYLVTQMGNDKSIKCEQNLGHDTMYWYKQDSKKFLKIMFSYNNKELIINETVPNRFSPKSPDKAHLNLHINSLELGDSAVYFCASSRSRVTGELFFGEGSRLTVL.

This clonotype has only a few counts. This chain uses TRBV28 with TRBJ1-2; no clear D. V was shortened by 5 bases and J by 7 bases, with 14 bases between the two germline ends. The CDR3 loop spans 13 amino acids. CDR1 and CDR2 (germline): MDHEN, SYDVKM. The CDR3 here is CASSRRSAGGYTF. DNA of the CDR3: TGTGCCAGCAGTCGTCGAAGTGCGGGTGGCTACACCTTC.

This clonotype was seen a few times. The chain links TRBV11-2 to TRBJ2-3; D is unclear. This CDR3 has 13 residues. Looked up from germline, CDR1 is SGHAT and CDR2 is FQNNGV. Trimming cost V 3 bases and J 4 bases, with 8 bases left between them. The DNA of the CDR3 is TGTGCCAGCAGCTTTCTTAAGGCAGATACGCAGTATTTT. Its translation: CASSFLKADTQYF.

The chain carries TRBV5-6 and TRBJ1-5, with 7 bases that match TRBD1. J was trimmed by 2 bases and V by 1 base; bases with no gene match: 9. Germline lookup yields CDR1 SGHDT and CDR2 YYEEEE. The CDR3 covers 17 residues. The CDR3 DNA follows: TGTGCCAGCAGCTTGAGACAGGGATCCCGAGGCAATCAGCCCCAGCATTTT. This codes for CASSLRQGSRGNQPQHF. The variable domain in full, completed from reference TRBV5-6 and TRBJ1-5, reads DAGVTQSPTHLIKTRGQQVTLRCSPKSGHDTVSWYQQALGQGPQFIFQYYEEEERQRGNFPDRFSGHQFPNYSSELNVNALLLGDSALYLCASSLRQGSRGNQPQHFGDGTRLSIL.

V and J are TRBV5-4 and TRBJ2-5; D is possibly TRBD2 (6 bases). The V end lost 0 bases, the J end lost 0 bases, and 9 bases lay between the germline ends. Germline CDR1 SGHNT, CDR2 YYREEE (reference sequence). This CDR3 is built from 15 residues. Written as DNA, the CDR3 is TGTGCCAGCAGCTTGGTTCGGGACTACCAAGAGACCCAGTACTTC. Translation gives CASSLVRDYQETQYF.

The chain joins TRBV5-5 to TRBJ1-1; tentatively, D is TRBD1 (5 bases). The CDR3 covers 15 residues. Per the germline V gene, CDR1 is SGHKS and CDR2 is YYEKEE (reference sequence). Trimming took off 0 bases at V and 4 bases at J, with 13 bases between the two ends. This chain's CDR3 is CASSLVGAGGTEAFF. In DNA form, the CDR3 reads TGTGCCAGCAGCTTGGTAGGGGCGGGGGGCACTGAAGCTTTCTTT.